The clone carrying this TCR beta chain was recorded a few times. As yet, its antigen is unknown. Cultured CD4+ T cell DNA was sequenced using the Oncomine TCR Beta short-read assay. TCRdb processed the PCR reads anew with MiXCR; each CDR3 protein has one entry. The sample carries roughly 20,000 distinct CDR3 sequences, 35% to 40% recorded once. This sample stems from a study of vaccination and CD4 T cells after COVID-19. Study details: The cells were exposed to overlapping spike peptides originating from SARS-CoV-2, HCoV-NL63, HCoV-OC43 and HCoV-229E for stimulation. Overall study results and limits: Only relatively few convalescent patients were studied, and early post-infection timepoints were not analyzed.

The germline V and J ends were trimmed by 4 bases and 1 base, with 10 bases remaining between them. The CDR3 loop spans 14 amino acids. Germline-derived CDR1 and CDR2 are SEHNR and FQNEAQ (reference sequence). Indicated treatment: approximately 10-day PBMC culture with coronavirus spike peptide pools or control peptides (ViraFEST assay). ViraFEST relied on peptide pools to expand antigen-specific T cells; the TCRs were sequenced afterward. The source was CD4+ T cells from blood, cultured in vitro, collected before SARS-CoV-2 vaccination. This sequence joins TRBV7-9 and TRBJ1-1; D not certain. This TCR derives from a human donor who had recovered from COVID-19. CDR3 sequence: CASSSNPGNTEAFF. In DNA, the CDR3 is TGTGCCAGCAGCTCAAACCCCGGGAACACTGAAGCTTTCTTT.